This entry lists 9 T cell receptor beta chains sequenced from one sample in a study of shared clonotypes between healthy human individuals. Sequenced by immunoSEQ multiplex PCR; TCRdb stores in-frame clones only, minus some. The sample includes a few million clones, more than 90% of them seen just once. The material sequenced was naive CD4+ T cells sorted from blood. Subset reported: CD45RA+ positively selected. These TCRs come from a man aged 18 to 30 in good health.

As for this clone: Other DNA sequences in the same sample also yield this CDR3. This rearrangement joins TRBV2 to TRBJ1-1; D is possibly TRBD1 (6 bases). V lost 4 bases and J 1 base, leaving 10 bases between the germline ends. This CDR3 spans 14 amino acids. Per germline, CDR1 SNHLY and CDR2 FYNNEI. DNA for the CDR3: TGTGCCAGCAGTGGTCTCAGGGGGAACACTGAAGCTTTCTTT. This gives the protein CASSGLRGNTEAFF.

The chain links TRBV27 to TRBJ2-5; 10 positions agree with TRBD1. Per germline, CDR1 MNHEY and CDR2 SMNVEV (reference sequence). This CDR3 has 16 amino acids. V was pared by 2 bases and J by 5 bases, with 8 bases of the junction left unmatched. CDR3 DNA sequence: TGTGCCAGCAGTTTAACCGGGACAGGGGCTTGGGAGACCCAGTACTTC. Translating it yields CASSLTGTGAWETQYF.

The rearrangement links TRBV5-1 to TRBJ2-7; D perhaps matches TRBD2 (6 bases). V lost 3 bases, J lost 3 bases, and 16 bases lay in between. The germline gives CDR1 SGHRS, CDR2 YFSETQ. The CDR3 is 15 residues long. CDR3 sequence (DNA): TGCGCCAGCAGCTCCCCGACCGGGGGACGCTACGAGCAGTACTTC. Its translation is CASSSPTGGRYEQYF.

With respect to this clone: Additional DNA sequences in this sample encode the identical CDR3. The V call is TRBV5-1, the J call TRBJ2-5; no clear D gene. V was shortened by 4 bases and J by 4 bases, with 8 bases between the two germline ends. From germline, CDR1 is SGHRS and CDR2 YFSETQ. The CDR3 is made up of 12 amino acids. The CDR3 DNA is TGCGCCAGCAGCCTGATGGGAGAGACCCAGTACTTC. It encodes CASSLMGETQYF.

The CDR3 region has the DNA TGTGCCAGCAGCTTAGTGCAGGGGGCTATCGGGGAGCTGTTTTTT. It codes for CASSLVQGAIGELFF. This chain uses TRBV11-2 with TRBJ2-2, with TRBD1 identical over 8 bases. CDR1 and CDR2 (germline): SGHAT, FQNNGV. The CDR3 runs 15 residues. With 1 base clipped from V and 7 bases from J, the junction kept 5 bases outside the gene matches.

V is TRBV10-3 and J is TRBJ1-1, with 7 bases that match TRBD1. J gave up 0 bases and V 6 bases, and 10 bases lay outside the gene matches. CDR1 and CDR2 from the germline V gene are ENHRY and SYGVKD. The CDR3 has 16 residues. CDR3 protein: CAIRRRDSDLNTEAFF. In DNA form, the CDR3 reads TGTGCCATCAGACGCCGGGACAGCGATTTGAACACTGAAGCTTTCTTT.

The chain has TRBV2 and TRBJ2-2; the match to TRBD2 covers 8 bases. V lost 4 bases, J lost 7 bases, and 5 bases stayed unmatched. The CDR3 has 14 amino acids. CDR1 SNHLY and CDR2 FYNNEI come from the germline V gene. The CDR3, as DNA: TGTGCCAGCAGTGTCGAGCGGGGGAACGGGGAGCTGTTTTTT. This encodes CASSVERGNGELFF.

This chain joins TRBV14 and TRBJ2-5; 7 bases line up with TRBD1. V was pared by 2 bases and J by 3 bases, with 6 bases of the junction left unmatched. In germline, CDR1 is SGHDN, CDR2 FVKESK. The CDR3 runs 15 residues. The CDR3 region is CASSQQGRGKETQYF. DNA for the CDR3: TGTGCCAGCAGCCAACAGGGCAGGGGGAAAGAGACCCAGTACTTC.

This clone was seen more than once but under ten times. The CDR3 is CASSLAPGPTGGSPLHF. CDR3 nucleotides: TGTGCCAGCAGCTTAGCGCCCGGGCCCACCGGGGGTTCACCCCTCCACTTT. The genes are TRBV7-6 and TRBJ1-6; D is possibly TRBD1 (5 bases). V lost 0 bases and J 9 bases, leaving 18 bases between the germline ends. The germline CDR1 and CDR2 sequences are SGHVS and FNYEAQ. There are 17 residues in the CDR3.